The 2 T cell receptor beta chains below all came from one sample that was sequenced in a study of Graves' ophthalmopathy and Graves' hyperthyroidism. RNA transcripts were the template, and TCR beta CDR3 regions were amplified from them. In the first round, RT-PCR was carried out with HTBI primers, and a multiplex PCR formed the second round. Using its own MiXCR run on the multiplex PCR reads, TCRdb lists one record per CDR3 protein. The sample has about 1.2 million distinct CDR3 sequences; less than 45% are singletons. The sequencing input was peripheral blood or thyroid tissue (not recorded which). The receptors originated from an adult man with Graves' hyperthyroidism.

Ten or more counts support this clonotype. Here the CDR3 DNA reads TGCAGTGCCTCGGACAGGGGGCGAGGGGAGACCCAGTACTTC. Protein: CSASDRGRGETQYF. The rearrangement joins TRBV20-1 to TRBJ2-5, with 11 bases matching TRBD1. This CDR3 is 14 amino acids long. CDR1 and CDR2 from the germline V gene are DFQATT and SNEGSKA (reference sequence). Losses at the gene ends were 6 bases for V and 5 bases for J; bases not matched to a gene: 8.

This rearrangement joins TRBV2 to TRBJ2-1; 9 bases are shared with TRBD2. Looked up from germline, CDR1 is SNHLY and CDR2 is FYNNEI. The CDR3 runs 14 residues. V shed 5 bases, J shed 3 bases, and the junction held 2 bases outside the gene matches. Here the CDR3 reads CASSLREGYNEQFF. CDR3 DNA: TGTGCCAGCAGTTTGCGGGAGGGCTACAATGAGCAGTTCTTC.